The entry below describes one T cell receptor beta chain. Sampled blood was obtained at baseline, cycle 4 day 1, and cycle 7 day 1. The V end was cut by 4 bases, the J end by 8 bases, with 21 bases between. This CDR3 contains 15 residues. CDR1 is SGDLS and CDR2 is YYNGEE in the germline V gene. The data derive from a study of OX40 agonist ivuxolimab in advanced cancers. Study information: Subjects had a mean age of 60 years, with a range of about 23 to 90; just over 80% were male.

This table comes from immunoSEQ multiplex PCR, and its TCRdb copy is limited to in-frame clones, with some not included. The sample shows some 41,000 clones, about 88% of them seen only once. Material: CD4+ or CD8+ T cells sorted from blood, obtained in a trial of the OX40 agonist ivuxolimab. The rearrangement joins TRBV9 to TRBJ1-2; D is possibly TRBD1 (5 bases). The TCR originated in an adult with an advanced solid tumor such as melanoma, head and neck, liver or kidney cancer. CDR3: CASSPLGTLVGGYTF. The CDR3 nucleotides read TGTGCCAGCAGCCCCCTGGGGACGCTGGTGGGAGGCTACACCTTC.